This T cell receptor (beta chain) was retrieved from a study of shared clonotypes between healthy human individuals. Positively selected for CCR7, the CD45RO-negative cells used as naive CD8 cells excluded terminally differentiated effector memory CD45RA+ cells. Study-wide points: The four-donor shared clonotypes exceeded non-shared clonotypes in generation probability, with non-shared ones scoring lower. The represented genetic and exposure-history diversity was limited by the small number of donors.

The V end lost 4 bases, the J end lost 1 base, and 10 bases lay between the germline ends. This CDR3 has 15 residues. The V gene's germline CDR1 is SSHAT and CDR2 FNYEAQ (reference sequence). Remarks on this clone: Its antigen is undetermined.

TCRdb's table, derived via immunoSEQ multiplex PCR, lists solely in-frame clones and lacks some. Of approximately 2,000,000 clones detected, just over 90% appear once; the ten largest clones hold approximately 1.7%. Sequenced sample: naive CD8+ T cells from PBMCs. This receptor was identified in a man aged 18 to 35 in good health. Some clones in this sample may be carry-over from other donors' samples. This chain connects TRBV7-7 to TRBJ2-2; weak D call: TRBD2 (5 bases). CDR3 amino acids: CASSSYEGNTGELFF. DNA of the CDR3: TGTGCCAGCAGCTCCTACGAGGGGAACACCGGGGAGCTGTTTTTT.